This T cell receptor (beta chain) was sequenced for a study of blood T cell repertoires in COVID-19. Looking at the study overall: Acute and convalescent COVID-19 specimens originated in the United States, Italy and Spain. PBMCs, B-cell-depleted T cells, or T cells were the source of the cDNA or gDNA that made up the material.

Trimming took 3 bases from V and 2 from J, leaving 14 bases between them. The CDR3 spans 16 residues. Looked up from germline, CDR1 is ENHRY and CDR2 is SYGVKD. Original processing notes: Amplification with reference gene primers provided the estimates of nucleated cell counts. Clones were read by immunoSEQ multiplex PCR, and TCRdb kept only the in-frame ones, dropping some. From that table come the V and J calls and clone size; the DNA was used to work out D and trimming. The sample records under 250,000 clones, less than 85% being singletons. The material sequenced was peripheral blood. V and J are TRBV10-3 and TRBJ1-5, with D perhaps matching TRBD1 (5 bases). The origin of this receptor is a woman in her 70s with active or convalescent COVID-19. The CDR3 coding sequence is TGTGCCATCAGTGACCAGGCCCTCAGGGGCAATCAGCCCCAGCATTTT. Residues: CAISDQALRGNQPQHF.